These 19 T cell receptor beta chains share one sample of origin, sequenced in a study of T cell responses to AZD1222 COVID-19 vaccine. Sequencing was performed with immunoSEQ multiplex PCR; in TCRdb, only in-frame clones are kept and a portion is missing. This table holds some 150,000 clones, over 80% found once. The sequenced sample was peripheral blood, obtained 28 days after the second AZD1222 dose. The receptors originated from an adult who received the AZD1222 COVID-19 vaccine.

The chain has TRBV7-3 and TRBJ2-3; maybe TRBD2 (6 bases). Trimming left V 3 bases short and J 2 bases short, with 12 bases between. In germline, CDR1 is SGHTA, CDR2 FQGTGA. The CDR3 has 15 amino acids. This CDR3 reads CASSLAGRYTDTQYF. Here the CDR3 DNA reads TGTGCCAGCAGCTTGGCGGGGCGGTACACAGATACGCAGTATTTT.

This chain connects TRBV3-1 (or the pseudogene TRBV3-2) to TRBJ2-3; 11 positions agree with TRBD2. CDR3 length equals 17 residues. Germline CDR1 LGHDT, CDR2 YNNKEL (reference sequence). J lost 2 bases, V lost 2 bases, and 6 bases had no gene match. The CDR3 DNA sequence: TGTGCCAGCAGCCAATTAGCGGGAGGGCCTGCCACAGATACGCAGTATTTT. This encodes CASSQLAGGPATDTQYF.

V and J are TRBV12-3 or TRBV12-4 and TRBJ2-1, with TRBD2 identical over 9 bases. The junction had 3 bases not matched to a gene; V was cut back by 8 bases and J by 4 bases. This CDR3 region has 13 residues. CDR3 DNA sequence: TGTGCCAGCCGGACTAGCGAGTACAATGAGCAGTTCTTC. As protein: CASRTSEYNEQFF.

J is TRBJ1-4 and V is TRBV5-8, with D possibly being TRBD1 (6 bases). CDR3 length: 14 residues. Looked up from germline, CDR1 is SGHTS and CDR2 is YDEGEE. V dropped 2 bases and J dropped 5 bases, with 10 bases sitting between them. The CDR3, as DNA: TGTGCCAGCAGCTTCGCAGGGACAAATGAAAAACTGTTTTTT. Encoded protein: CASSFAGTNEKLFF.

This clone came up once. This chain uses TRBV6-2 or TRBV6-3 with TRBJ1-5; no reliable D call. With 6 bases removed from V and 7 bases from J, the gap between germline ends came to 10 bases. This CDR3 has 12 residues. Germline lookup yields CDR1 MNHEY and CDR2 SVGEGT. CDR3: CASSLPAQPQHF. In nucleotides, the CDR3 is TGTGCCAGCAGCCTACCGGCGCAGCCCCAGCATTTT.

In its sample, this clone was seen once. J is TRBJ1-5 and V is TRBV6-1; 7 nucleotides agree with TRBD1. There are 15 residues in the CDR3. V shed 2 bases, J shed 5 bases, and the junction held 6 bases outside the gene matches. Germline V gives CDR1 MNHNS, CDR2 SASEGT. CDR3 amino acids: CASSEFATGHQPQHF. The CDR3 DNA sequence: TGTGCCAGCAGTGAATTCGCGACAGGGCATCAGCCCCAGCATTTT.

This chain links TRBV5-4 with TRBJ1-6, with TRBD1 matching over 7 bases. After removal of 4 bases from V and 6 bases from J, the junction contained 7 bases not matched to a gene. Germline assignment: CDR1 SGHNT and CDR2 YYREEE (reference sequence). The CDR3 contains 15 residues. CDR3 in amino acids: CASSAQTGFNSPLHF. CDR3 nucleotide sequence: TGTGCCAGCAGCGCCCAGACAGGGTTTAATTCACCCCTCCACTTT.

This chain connects TRBV24-1 to TRBJ2-7; 10 positions agree with TRBD2. V lost 2 bases, J lost 7 bases, and 10 bases stayed unmatched. CDR1 KGHDR and CDR2 SFDVKD come from the germline V gene. The CDR3 is made up of 16 amino acids. As DNA, the CDR3 is TGTGCCACCAGTGATTCCCTAGCGGGAGAGGGCGAGGAGCAGTACTTC. Translated: CATSDSLAGEGEEQYF.

Only one count was recorded for this clone. The chain employs TRBV4-1 and TRBJ1-4; D possibly corresponds to TRBD1 (5 bases). CDR1 is MGHRA, CDR2 YSYEKL, per germline. The V and J ends lost 4 bases and 5 bases respectively, with 14 bases between them. The length of the CDR3 is 15 residues. As DNA, the CDR3 is TGCGCCAGCAGCCGATTGGCCTCAGGGAATGAAAAACTGTTTTTT. Encoded protein: CASSRLASGNEKLFF.

V gene TRBV29-1 combines with J gene TRBJ2-2; weak D call: TRBD2 (6 bases). CDR1 is SQVTM and CDR2 is ANQGSEA in the germline V gene. This CDR3 is built from 15 residues. V lost 8 bases and J lost 5, with 21 bases in between. The CDR3 nucleotides read TGCAGCTCCAGTTTCACGGGAGCTGGAACCGGGGAGCTGTTTTTT. The encoded protein is CSSSFTGAGTGELFF.

The CDR3: CASTVRTSGSHEQYF. The CDR3 region has the DNA TGTGCCAGCACCGTTAGGACTAGCGGGAGCCACGAGCAGTACTTC. The chain employs TRBV7-2 and TRBJ2-7; TRBD2 matches at 13 bases. The CDR3 is 15 residues long. Germline loops: CDR1 SGHTA, CDR2 FQGNSA. J lost 5 bases, V lost 7 bases, and 8 bases had no gene match.

The rearrangement uses TRBV9 and TRBJ1-1; D remains ambiguous. The CDR3 covers 13 residues. V was clipped by 3 bases and J by 3 bases, with 9 bases between them. From germline, CDR1 is SGDLS and CDR2 YYNGEE. The CDR3 nucleotides read TGTGCCAGCAGCGCCCTCACGCACACTGAAGCTTTCTTT. Translation: CASSALTHTEAFF.

The V call is TRBV19, the J call TRBJ1-5; TRBD1 aligns across 11 bases. Germline assignment: CDR1 LNHDA and CDR2 SQIVND (reference sequence). The V gene end was trimmed by 10 bases and the J gene end by 6 bases; junction bases not matched to a gene: 8. The CDR3 is 14 amino acids. The CDR3 DNA reads TGTGCCACCTCAGAGGGACAGGGGGGTCAGCCCCAGCATTTT. Translating it yields CATSEGQGGQPQHF.

The chain has TRBV28 and TRBJ1-4; D remains ambiguous. The CDR3 totals 13 residues. Trimming cost V 6 bases and J 4 bases, with 9 bases left between them. CDR1 is MDHEN, CDR2 SYDVKM, per germline. The CDR3 DNA is TGTGCCAGCAGCGGAGGGAATAATGAAAAACTGTTTTTT. It encodes CASSGGNNEKLFF.

The rearrangement uses TRBV5-1 and TRBJ2-1; maybe TRBD2 (6 bases). Germline CDR1 reads SGHRS; CDR2 reads YFSETQ. This CDR3 region has 16 residues. Trimming shortened V by 3 bases and J by 4 bases, and 17 bases separated the two germline ends. The CDR3 protein is CASSSIASVNYNEQFF. CDR3 DNA: TGCGCCAGCAGCTCCATAGCTAGCGTGAATTACAATGAGCAGTTCTTC.

The chain carries TRBV3-1 (or the pseudogene TRBV3-2) and TRBJ2-1; 13 nucleotides align to TRBD2. Trimming cost V 6 bases and J 8 bases; bases outside gene matches: 22. The CDR3 extends over 20 amino acids. Germline CDR1 is LGHDT and CDR2 is YNNKEL (reference sequence). CDR3 DNA: TGTGCCAGCAGGGGGCAGACCGGGTTGGGACTAGCGGGAACTATCTATGAGCAGTTCTTC. Translation: CASRGQTGLGLAGTIYEQFF.

This clone occurred once. The rearrangement joins TRBV28 to TRBJ1-4; D remains ambiguous. V was cut by 6 bases and J by 3 bases, with 11 bases left in between. Germline V gives CDR1 MDHEN, CDR2 SYDVKM. The CDR3 extends over 14 amino acids. CDR3 nucleotide sequence: TGTGCCAGCAGCCTCGTCGGGGCTAATGAAAAACTGTTTTTT. It is translated as CASSLVGANEKLFF. Based on the CDR3 plus reference TRBV28 and TRBJ1-4, the full variable domain is DVKVTQSSRYLVKRTGEKVFLECVQDMDHENMFWYRQDPGLGLRLIYFSYDVKMKEKGDIPEGYSVSREKKERFSLILESASTNQTSMYLCASSLVGANEKLFFGSGTQLSVL.

This rearrangement joins TRBV7-9 to TRBJ1-3; 9 bases fit TRBD1. Germline CDR1 SEHNR, CDR2 FQNEAQ (reference sequence). The CDR3 runs to 18 residues. V lost 2 bases to trimming and J lost 0 bases; unmatched junction nucleotides: 8. The CDR3 loop reads CASSLFGDREVSGNTIYF. CDR3 in DNA: TGTGCCAGCAGCTTATTTGGGGACAGGGAGGTCTCTGGAAACACCATATATTTT.

This clone has a handful of counts. The gene calls are TRBV11-3 and TRBJ2-7; TRBD2 aligns across 7 bases. Looked up from germline, CDR1 is SGHNT and CDR2 is YENEEA. The CDR3 totals 13 residues. Trimming took 5 bases from V and 5 from J; bases not matched to a gene: 6. The CDR3 is CASSPSGTHEQYF. Written as DNA, the CDR3 is TGTGCCAGCAGCCCCAGCGGGACCCACGAGCAGTACTTC.